This T cell receptor beta chain was sequenced during a study of T-cell memory formation after mild COVID-19 (dated by TCRdb to the early 2020s). Notes on the research overall: TCR sequence clusters from the two donors were largely donor specific. Two young, previously healthy adult volunteers made up the cohort, one male and one female. Longitudinal TCRalpha and TCRbeta repertoire sequencing tracked T-cell clones expanding and contracting after mild COVID-19 in two donors. General conclusions and limits of the study: SARS-CoV-2 specificity was not confirmed for the second-wave clones peaking on day 37. Some responding clones were detected in pre-infection memory, which suggested that pre-existing cross-reactive memory T cells had joined the SARS-CoV-2 response. Contracting CD4+ clones were located mainly in the CM and EM memory subsets, whereas CD8+ clones were found to be enriched in EMRA. Balanced CD4/CD8 phenotypes were observed for clones contracting from day 15 to 85, whereas a bias towards CD4+ was observed for a second wave of clones expanding from day 15 to 37. The study included only a couple of mild cases, and larger cohorts that include severe cases with pre-infection samples were judged to be necessary.

The data were produced on an Illumina NovaSeq 6000. TCRalpha and TCRbeta cDNA libraries were constructed by 5'RACE with constant-segment primers, with sample barcodes and unique molecular identifiers being introduced. RNA was extracted from every sample with Trizol reagent. Libraries were amplified in two PCR steps, with a second sample barcode and Illumina TruSeq adapters added in the second step. Libraries were sequenced on an Illumina NovaSeq with 2 x 150 bp paired-end reads. As for the original processing: Demultiplexing of reads and collapsing into UMI-guided consensus sequences were performed with migec v1.2.7. Using mixcr v2.1.11, UMI consensuses were aligned to TRA and TRB V and J templates and then assembled into clonotypes. Clonotypes were classified as expanded or contracted when called significant by both edgeR and NoisET, with noise models trained on biological replicates. For edgeR calls, the thresholds were a false discovery rate-adjusted p below 0.01 and a log2 fold-change of 1. PCA with hierarchical clustering of max-normalized trajectories of the 1000 most abundant clonotypes was used as exploratory dynamics analysis. Separately sequenced CD4+ and CD8+ repertoires were used to assign a CD4 or CD8 phenotype to each responding clone. TCRdb applied fastp at Q25 and MiXCR to the public reads, then kept only in-frame beta chains. Entries that share a CDR3 protein sequence are merged under the most common genes and DNA. The V and J calls were determined by TCRdb, not by the authors. The sample includes 190,000 or so distinct CDR3 sequences, with 10% to 13% observed a single time. Roughly 3% of the sample rests with the top ten.

To note about this clonotype: There is no known antigen for this receptor. There are no base qualities to consult, and no much larger clone falls within one base.

The germline ends are 5 bases apart after V is trimmed by 1 base and J by 4 bases. In the germline V gene, CDR1 corresponds to KGHSH and CDR2 to LQKENI. The CDR3, from cysteine to phenylalanine, totals 13 residues. Of the read, only the CDR3 DNA is kept; its 39 bases are in frame from base 1. PBMCs were isolated by Ficoll-Paque density gradient centrifugation. Sequencing input: PBMCs or a T cell subset sorted from them (not recorded which). The receptor was derived from a man aged 18 to 29 who had mild COVID-19 (a few samples of this study predate the infection). The sample titles of this study are shuffled in the database, so cell type and time point are left out; the donor was told from shared clones. The chain is made from TRBV18 and TRBJ2-1; the D segment cannot be called with confidence. The bases are TGTGCCAGCTCACCACAAGTGTACAATGAGCAGTTCTTC. Translated, it gives CASSPQVYNEQFF.